This entry concerns a single T cell receptor (beta chain). The antigen remains undetermined. The data belong to a study of cytomegalovirus exposure and HLA in healthy donors. Likely unrecorded immune exposures existed in these nominally healthy donors. PCR primers comprised 60 Vbeta and 13 Jbeta primers. Assay: immunoSEQ multiplex PCR; the TCRdb copy retains only in-frame clones and omits some. The repertoire has 100,000 to 120,000 clones, nearly 85% of them found once; the top ten carry 6.1%. General observations from the study: In all likelihood, a cluster of highly shared sequence variants was a sequencing artifact. Reportedly, a later analysis found an Asian-associated ancestry cluster had fewer N-insertions than the roughly 700-donor mean. Three CMV-associated chains were confirmed in vitro to be specific for CMV antigens.

CDR1 and CDR2 (germline): LNHDA, SQIVND (reference sequence). The CDR3 is made up of 15 amino acids. V was pared by 7 bases and J by 3 bases, with 7 bases of the junction left unmatched. This rearrangement joins TRBV19 to TRBJ1-1; 11 bases are shared with TRBD1. Sequenced: PBMCs. The TCR was taken from a young man in good health and CMV-seronegative. The CDR3 region is CASILGQGAYTEAFF. The CDR3 bases are TGTGCCAGTATCCTCGGACAGGGGGCATACACTGAAGCTTTCTTT. The full variable domain, in which reference TRBV19 and TRBJ1-1 provide the parts outside the CDR3, is DGGITQSPKYLFRKEGQNVTLSCEQNLNHDAMYWYRQDPGQGLRLIYYSQIVNDFQKGDIAEGYSVSREKKESFPLTVTSAQKNPTAFYLCASILGQGAYTEAFFGQGTRLTVV.